The source of this TCR beta chain is a study of blood T cell repertoires in COVID-19. As for the study in general: T cells, B-cell-depleted T cells, or PBMCs supplied cDNA or gDNA.

This table comes from immunoSEQ multiplex PCR, and its TCRdb copy is limited to in-frame clones, with some not included. The sample contains 150,000 to 200,000 clones, approximately 86% of which appear only once. Trimming took 2 bases from V and 4 from J; bases not matched to a gene: 15. Per the germline V gene, CDR1 is MNHEY and CDR2 is SVGEGT. This CDR3 comprises 18 residues. This receptor was identified in a man between 60 and 75 years old with acute or convalescent COVID-19. Sample: peripheral blood. The chain links TRBV6-2 or TRBV6-3 to TRBJ1-1; 8 bases line up with TRBD1. The CDR3 region has the DNA TGTGCCAGCAGTTACGCTGGGGCAGGGGGCCTGTCGAGCACTGAAGCTTTCTTT. It translates to CASSYAGAGGLSSTEAFF.